This T cell receptor beta chain was sequenced in a study of regulatory T cells in long-lasting Graves disease. Study information: Persistence in Graves' disease required over 5 years of antithyroid drugs plus positive TSH receptor antibodies.

The junction had 4 bases not matched to a gene; V was cut back by 2 bases and J by 6 bases. The CDR3 covers 14 residues. Germline loops: CDR1 SNHLY, CDR2 FYNNEI. Researchers made TCR beta libraries by using iRepertoire HTBI primers and running Arm-PCR on CDR3 regions. TCRdb re-called the multiplex PCR reads through MiXCR, storing one row per CDR3 protein. The table has about 460,000 distinct CDR3 sequences, approximately 23% seen once. Stated time point: persistent/refractory GD, antithyroid drugs over 5 years with positive TRAb. The TCR library was made from RNA that had been extracted from PBMCs in TRIzol.

The chain recombines TRBV2 with TRBJ2-1, with 7 bases matching TRBD2. The sample consisted of peripheral blood mononuclear cells (PBMCs), taken when the disease was refractory, from a patient treated with antithyroid drugs. The source is a female donor with Graves disease. The CDR3 region is CASSEWTSVNEQFF. The CDR3 bases are TGTGCCAGCAGTGAATGGACTAGTGTCAATGAGCAGTTCTTC.